This T cell receptor beta chain was documented in a study of blood T cell repertoires in COVID-19 (dated by TCRdb to 2020 to 2022). Notes on the research overall: The collaborator samples originated in the United States, Italy and Spain and spanned the acute and convalescent phases of COVID-19. The material from the prospective study consisted of cDNA or gDNA derived from T cells, B-cell-depleted T cells, or PBMCs. Deeply sampled blood TCRbeta repertoires from subjects exposed to, actively infected with, or recovered from COVID-19 were included in the dataset. The repertoires were made available in a free public database intended to serve as a resource for research on the immune response to SARS-CoV-2. Samples were obtained from the ongoing ImmuneRACE study (first 160 participants) and from about 1,300 subjects provided by 6 global collaborators. A de-identified subject ID, COVID-19 status, age in years and sex were almost always included in the sample metadata. Where available, HLA class I and class II types were obtained from metadata supplied by the sample provider rather than from assay-based typing. Broad study findings and their caveats: Clinical and demographic metadata were provided uncurated, with the amount varying by source and participant.

The immunoSEQ Assay, a bias-controlled multiplex PCR, was used to amplify TCRbeta CDR3 regions from genomic DNA. The study's processing was this. Nucleated cell counts per sample were estimated from amplification of reference gene primers within the assay. To quantify the absolute abundance of each unique TCRbeta CDR3 rearrangement, sequence reads were collapsed and filtered. Productive Simpson clonality was computed per sample as the square root of Simpson's diversity index over productive rearrangements. Held by TCRdb, this immuneACCESS table contains in-frame sequences only and omits some clones. Under half of the omission traces to an unresolved V gene where checked; the cause of the rest is unknown. V, J and clone size reflect that table, while D and trimming were determined from the DNA. For this sample the table gives over 130,000 clones, of which 70% to 80% were detected only once. Clones ranked in the top ten supply roughly 8.6% of the sample.

Regarding this clone: The target of this receptor is not known. Per-base qualities were not stored, and no clone one base away is much larger.

Collaborating institutions collected whole blood in K2EDTA tubes following their own protocols. For TCRbeta analysis, collaborators shipped samples as frozen whole blood, isolated PBMCs, or DNA extracted from either of those sample types. V lost 5 bases and J lost 7 bases, and the count of bases not matched to a germline gene is 13. Its CDR3 holds 19 amino acids, cysteine through phenylalanine. CDR3 DNA only is kept here, 57 bases in frame from base 1. Per the germline V gene (reference sequence), LNHDA is the CDR1 and SQIVND is the CDR2. Recombination connected TRBV19 to TRBJ2-2, with 16 bases matching TRBD2. This clonotype was sampled from a woman between 45 and 60 years old with active or convalescent COVID-19. Sequencing input: peripheral blood. The sequenced DNA is TGTGCCAGTAGTGACCGAAGGGGACTAGCGGGAGGGTTCGTCGGGGAGCTGTTTTTT. Protein translation: CASSDRRGLAGGFVGELFF.